What follows are 25 T cell receptor beta chains derived from one specimen sequenced in a study of shared clonotypes between healthy human individuals. Using immunoSEQ multiplex PCR, the repertoire was profiled, and TCRdb retains in-frame clones only, with some absent. Of under 1 million clones listed, roughly 96% are singletons. Selected positively for CCR7 and CD45RO-negative, naive CD8 cells excluded terminally differentiated effector memory CD45RA+ cells. The sequencing input was naive CD8+ T cells sorted from blood. The receptors derive from a man aged 25 to 40 in good health.

V usage is TRBV7-6 and J usage is TRBJ2-3; D might be TRBD2 (5 bases). The germline V gene encodes CDR1 SGHVS and CDR2 FNYEAQ. The CDR3 loop spans 16 amino acids. Trimming left V 0 bases short and J 0 bases short, with 10 bases between. The CDR3 sequence: CASSLALDSSTDTQYF. CDR3 DNA: TGTGCCAGCAGCTTAGCCCTGGACTCAAGCACAGATACGCAGTATTTT. The full variable domain, rest sourced from reference TRBV7-6 and TRBJ2-3, is GAGVSQSPRYKVTKRGQDVALRCDPISGHVSLYWYRQALGQGPEFLTYFNYEAQQDKSGLPNDRFSAERPEGSISTLTIQRTEQRDSAMYRCASSLALDSSTDTQYFGPGTRLTVL.

The genes are TRBV28 and TRBJ1-4; D ambiguous. Germline V gene data show CDR1 as MDHEN and CDR2 as SYDVKM. V shed 3 bases and J shed 8 bases, with 10 bases lying between them. The CDR3 loop spans 13 amino acids. The CDR3 nucleotides read TGTGCCAGCAGTTTTAGGGCGAGGGAAAAACTGTTTTTT. It translates to CASSFRAREKLFF.

This rearrangement joins TRBV5-1 to TRBJ2-1, with 14 bases lining up with TRBD2. CDR3 length equals 20 residues. Trimming took 3 bases from V and 2 from J; bases not matched to a gene: 13. The germline gives CDR1 SGHRS, CDR2 YFSETQ. The CDR3 DNA sequence: TGCGCCAGCAGCTCTCCAATCGGGACTAGCGGGAGAATTGCCTACAATGAGCAGTTCTTC. Translation: CASSSPIGTSGRIAYNEQFF.

The J gene is TRBJ1-3, the V gene TRBV29-1; 9 nucleotides agree with TRBD1. CDR1 and CDR2 from the germline V gene are SQVTM and ANQGSEA. This CDR3 is 13 amino acids long. The ends lost 4 bases at V and 3 bases at J; junction bases unmatched: 1. In DNA, the CDR3 is TGCAGCGTTGTGGGACAGGGTGGAAACACCATATATTTT. This translates into CSVVGQGGNTIYF. The full variable domain, completed using reference TRBV29-1 and TRBJ1-3, is SAVISQKPSRDICQRGTSLTIQCQVDSQVTMMFWYRQQPGQSLTLIATANQGSEATYESGFVIDKFPISRPNLTFSTLTVSNMSPEDSSIYLCSVVGQGGNTIYFGEGSWLTVV.

This chain joins TRBV7-9 and TRBJ2-7, with D possibly TRBD1 on 6 matching bases. The V end lost 2 bases, the J end lost 3 bases, and 14 bases lay between the germline ends. This CDR3 contains 15 residues. The germline V gene encodes CDR1 SEHNR and CDR2 FQNEAQ (reference sequence). The CDR3 DNA reads TGTGCCAGCAGCTTAATAACGGACAGCCACTACGAGCAGTACTTC. Its translation: CASSLITDSHYEQYF. The variable domain in full, with the rest retrieved from reference TRBV7-9 and TRBJ2-7, is DTGVSQNPRHKITKRGQNVTFRCDPISEHNRLYWYRQTLGQGPEFLTYFQNEAQLEKSRLLSDRFSAERPKGSFSTLEIQRTEQGDSAMYLCASSLITDSHYEQYFGPGTRLTVT.

The chain joins TRBV9 to TRBJ2-1, with 7 bases matching TRBD2. The V and J ends lost 3 bases and 5 bases, in that order; junction bases with no gene match: 2. The length of the CDR3 is 13 residues. Germline assignment: CDR1 SGDLS and CDR2 YYNGEE. CDR3 nucleotide sequence: TGTGCCAGCAGCGGGGACTACCACAATGAGCAGTTCTTC. It codes for CASSGDYHNEQFF.

The chain combines TRBV27 with TRBJ2-2; D gene ambiguous. Trimming removed 3 bases from V and 4 bases from J, with 18 bases in between. Germline CDR1 MNHEY, CDR2 SMNVEV (reference sequence). The CDR3 consists of 17 residues. In DNA, the CDR3 is TGTGCCAGCAGTTTTTCCGCTTATCGCGTAAGCACCGGGGAGCTGTTTTTT. Amino acid sequence: CASSFSAYRVSTGELFF.

The chain is built from TRBV4-1 and TRBJ2-1, with a tentative D call TRBD2 (6 bases). V lost 0 bases and J lost 3, with 6 bases in between. The CDR3 has 14 residues. The V gene's germline CDR1 is MGHRA and CDR2 YSYEKL. Here the CDR3 reads CASSQEGGYNEQFF. In DNA, the CDR3 is TGCGCCAGCAGCCAAGAGGGGGGCTACAATGAGCAGTTCTTC.

About this clone itself: A much larger clone differs by one base, so this may be a read error. Additional DNA sequences in this sample encode the identical CDR3. The chain links TRBV9 to TRBJ2-1; D is unresolved. The CDR3 totals 10 residues. V was shortened by 5 bases and J by 7 bases, with 4 bases between the two germline ends. Germline V gene lookup returns CDR1 SGDLS and CDR2 YYNGEE. The CDR3 sequence is CASRGNEQFF. CDR3 DNA: TGTGCCAGCAGGGGAAATGAGCAGTTCTTC.

This clone has a single count. In DNA, the CDR3 is TGTGCCTGGACGAGGGACAGTAAGTACACTGAAGCTTTCTTT. Its protein is CAWTRDSKYTEAFF. This sequence joins TRBV30 and TRBJ1-1, with TRBD1 matching over 7 bases. J was trimmed by 3 bases and V by 4 bases; bases with no gene match: 8. Germline values: CDR1 GTSNPN, CDR2 SVGIG (reference sequence). The CDR3 is made up of 14 amino acids.

CDR3 amino acids: CASRDRDSQAGNTIYF. The CDR3 nucleotides are TGTGCCAGCAGGGACAGGGATAGTCAAGCTGGAAACACCATATATTTT. V gene TRBV2 combines with J gene TRBJ1-3; TRBD1 matches at 8 bases. The germline V gene encodes CDR1 SNHLY and CDR2 FYNNEI. J was trimmed by 2 bases and V by 6 bases; bases with no gene match: 9. The CDR3 runs to 16 residues.

The rearrangement uses TRBV11-2 and TRBJ2-7; D call uncertain. V lost 1 base and J lost 3, with 16 bases in between. The germline CDR1 and CDR2 sequences are SGHAT and FQNNGV. There are 16 residues in the CDR3. The CDR3 DNA follows: TGTGCCAGCAGCTTAGGGCGCGTCGCACCTTACTACGAGCAGTACTTC. It specifies CASSLGRVAPYYEQYF.

The rearrangement uses TRBV13 and TRBJ2-5, with 10 bases lining up with TRBD1. The junction had 8 bases not matched to a gene; V was cut back by 5 bases and J by 5 bases. CDR1 is PRHDT, CDR2 FYEKMQ, per germline (reference sequence). The CDR3 contains 15 residues. CDR3 protein: CASSPGQGGEETQYF. The DNA for the CDR3 is TGTGCCAGCAGCCCCGGACAGGGGGGAGAGGAGACCCAGTACTTC.

V and J are TRBV19 and TRBJ2-5; 9 nucleotides align to TRBD2. The germline V gene has CDR1 LNHDA and CDR2 SQIVND (reference sequence). The ends lost 1 base at V and 2 bases at J; junction bases unmatched: 5. This CDR3 has 16 residues. Written as DNA, the CDR3 is TGTGCCAGTAGTATAGGACTAGCGGTTACACAAGAGACCCAGTACTTC. This encodes CASSIGLAVTQETQYF.

The chain carries TRBV21-1 and TRBJ2-7; TRBD2, as called in the table, went unchecked against the DNA. TRBV21-1 is recorded as a pseudogene. This CDR3 spans 14 amino acids. The CDR3 nucleotides are TGTGCCAGCAGCACCCCTAGCGGGAGTCACGAGCAGTACTTC. Its translation: CASSTPSGSHEQYF.

The chain is built from TRBV6-5 and TRBJ2-7; D not certain. Germline V gives CDR1 MNHEY, CDR2 SVGAGI. The length of the CDR3 is 16 residues. Trimming shortened V by 0 bases and J by 0 bases, and 12 bases separated the two germline ends. The CDR3 loop is CASSYSSDGPSYEQYF. The CDR3 region has the DNA TGTGCCAGCAGTTACTCGAGTGACGGGCCCTCCTACGAGCAGTACTTC.

The chain couples TRBV28 to TRBJ1-1; the D gene is possibly TRBD1 (5 bases). Trimming left V 5 bases short and J 3 bases short, with 22 bases between. CDR3 size: 17 residues. Germline loops: CDR1 MDHEN, CDR2 SYDVKM. DNA for the CDR3: TGTGCCAGCAGTCGTCCTAAAGGGGCGGCGGGCGACACTGAAGCTTTCTTT. Translation gives CASSRPKGAAGDTEAFF.

This rearrangement joins TRBV6-1 to TRBJ2-3; D may match TRBD1 or TRBD2 (5 bases each). V was shortened by 2 bases and J by 2 bases, with 11 bases between the two germline ends. This CDR3 comprises 15 residues. CDR1 MNHNS and CDR2 SASEGT come from the germline V gene. The CDR3 here is CASSERDRATDTQYF. CDR3 in DNA: TGTGCCAGCAGTGAAAGGGACCGTGCCACAGATACGCAGTATTTT.

This clone occurred once. This sequence joins TRBV7-9 and TRBJ1-2; possibly TRBD1 for D (6 bases). V lost 3 bases, J lost 2 bases, and 16 bases lay in between. Germline lookup yields CDR1 SEHNR and CDR2 FQNEAQ (reference sequence). The CDR3 runs 16 residues. The CDR3 nucleotides are TGTGCCAGCAGCTTGGACCGGGACACCTACAACTATGGCTACACCTTC. This encodes CASSLDRDTYNYGYTF.

This chain joins TRBV11-2 and TRBJ2-7; 7 bases align to TRBD1. CDR3 length equals 15 residues. Germline values: CDR1 SGHAT, CDR2 FQNNGV. With V trimmed by 7 bases and J by 0 bases, 9 bases remained unmatched. As DNA, the CDR3 is TGTGCCAGCACCACCACAGGGGATCACTCCTACGAGCAGTACTTC. Translating it yields CASTTTGDHSYEQYF.

This chain connects TRBV27 to TRBJ2-7; 8 nucleotides agree with TRBD1. Unmatched junction bases numbered 8, after V lost 2 bases and J lost 5 bases. The germline CDR1 and CDR2 sequences are MNHEY and SMNVEV (reference sequence). The CDR3 has 15 residues. The CDR3 loop reads CASSLRRGQGHEQYF. DNA for the CDR3: TGTGCCAGCAGTTTACGCCGCGGACAGGGCCACGAGCAGTACTTC.

This chain uses TRBV27 with TRBJ2-3; 10 bases align to TRBD2. V was pared by 4 bases and J by 4 bases, with 8 bases of the junction left unmatched. CDR3 length: 16 residues. The V gene's germline CDR1 is MNHEY and CDR2 SMNVEV (reference sequence). Here the CDR3 DNA reads TGTGCCAGCAGTTACTTAGCGGGAGGTCCCCCAGATACGCAGTATTTT. Translating gives CASSYLAGGPPDTQYF.

The chain joins TRBV27 to TRBJ2-7; D might be TRBD1 or TRBD2, each matching 5 bases. Germline V gene sequence: CDR1 MNHEY, CDR2 SMNVEV (reference sequence). This CDR3 comprises 14 residues. V lost 2 bases to trimming and J lost 3 bases, with 11 bases between them. The CDR3, as DNA: TGTGCCAGCAGTTTAGGGGGTAGTCTCTACGAGCAGTACTTC. It encodes CASSLGGSLYEQYF.

V is TRBV29-1 and J is TRBJ1-1; no clear D gene. V lost 6 bases, J lost 1 base, and 9 bases lay in between. The germline CDR1 and CDR2 sequences are SQVTM and ANQGSEA. The CDR3 is 12 residues long. CDR3 sequence: CSVMRRNTEAFF. The DNA of the CDR3 is TGCAGCGTGATGCGACGGAACACTGAAGCTTTCTTT. Drawing the rest from reference TRBV29-1 and TRBJ1-1, the complete variable domain is SAVISQKPSRDICQRGTSLTIQCQVDSQVTMMFWYRQQPGQSLTLIATANQGSEATYESGFVIDKFPISRPNLTFSTLTVSNMSPEDSSIYLCSVMRRNTEAFFGQGTRLTVV.

The chain links TRBV6-5 to TRBJ2-1; D may be TRBD1 or TRBD2 (6 bases each). Germline V lookup: CDR1 MNHEY, CDR2 SVGAGI. With 4 bases removed from V and 5 bases from J, the gap between germline ends came to 15 bases. The CDR3 length is 15 residues. CDR3 amino acids: CASSWGSGQNNEQFF. The CDR3 DNA follows: TGTGCCAGCAGTTGGGGTAGCGGACAGAACAATGAGCAGTTCTTC.